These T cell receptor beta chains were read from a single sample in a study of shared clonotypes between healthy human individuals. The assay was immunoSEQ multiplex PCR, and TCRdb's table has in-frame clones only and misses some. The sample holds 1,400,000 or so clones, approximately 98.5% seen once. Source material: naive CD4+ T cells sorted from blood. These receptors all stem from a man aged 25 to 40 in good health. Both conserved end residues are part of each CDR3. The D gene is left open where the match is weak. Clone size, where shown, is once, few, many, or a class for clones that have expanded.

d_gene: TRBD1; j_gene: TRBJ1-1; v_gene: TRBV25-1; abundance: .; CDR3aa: CASSERGPTEAFF; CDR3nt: TGTGCCAGCAGTGAAAGGGGGCCGACTGAAGCTTTCTTT
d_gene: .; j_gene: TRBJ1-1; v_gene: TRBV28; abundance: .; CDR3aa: CASSWTVNTEAFF; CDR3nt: TGTGCCAGCAGTTGGACAGTGAACACTGAAGCTTTCTTT
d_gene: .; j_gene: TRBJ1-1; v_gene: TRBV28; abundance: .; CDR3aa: CASREQGNTEAFF; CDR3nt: TGTGCCAGCAGGGAGCAGGGGAACACTGAAGCTTTCTTT
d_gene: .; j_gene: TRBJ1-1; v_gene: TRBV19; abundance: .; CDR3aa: CASSIIPGTEAFF; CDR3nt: TGTGCCAGTAGTATAATACCGGGCACTGAAGCTTTCTTT
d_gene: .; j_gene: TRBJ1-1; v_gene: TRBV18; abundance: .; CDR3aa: CASSLKEERDTEAFF; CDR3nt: TGTGCCAGCTCCCTCAAGGAGGAGAGAGACACTGAAGCTTTCTTT
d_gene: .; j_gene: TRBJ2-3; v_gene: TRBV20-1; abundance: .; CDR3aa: CRAVTDTQYF; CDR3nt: TGCAGGGCAGTCACAGATACGCAGTATTTT
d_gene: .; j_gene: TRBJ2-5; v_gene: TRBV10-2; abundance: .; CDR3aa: CASSEAPGQETQYF; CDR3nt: TGCGCCAGCAGTGAGGCCCCAGGACAAGAGACCCAGTACTTC
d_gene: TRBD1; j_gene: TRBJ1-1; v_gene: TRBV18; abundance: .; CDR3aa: CASSWDRLNTEAFF; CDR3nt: TGTGCCAGCTCGTGGGACAGATTGAACACTGAAGCTTTCTTT
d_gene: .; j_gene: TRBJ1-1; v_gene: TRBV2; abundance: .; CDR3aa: CASTAHQRNTEAFF; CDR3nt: TGTGCCAGCACCGCCCACCAGCGGAACACTGAAGCTTTCTTT
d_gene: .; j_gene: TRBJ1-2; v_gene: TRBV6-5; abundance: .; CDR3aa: CASSGQGNYGYTF; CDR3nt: TGTGCCAGCAGTGGTCAGGGTAACTATGGCTACACCTTC
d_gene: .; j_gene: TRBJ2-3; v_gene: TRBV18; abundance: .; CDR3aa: CASSATFRASTDTQYF; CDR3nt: TGTGCCAGCTCAGCGACCTTCAGGGCTAGCACAGATACGCAGTATTTT
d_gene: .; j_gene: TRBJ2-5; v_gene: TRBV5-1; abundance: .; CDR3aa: CASSLSLGETQYF; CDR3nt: TGCGCCAGCAGCTTGAGTCTAGGAGAGACCCAGTACTTC
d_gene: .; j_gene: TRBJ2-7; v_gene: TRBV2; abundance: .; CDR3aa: CAASPRGYEQYF; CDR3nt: TGTGCCGCAAGCCCACGCGGCTACGAGCAGTACTTC
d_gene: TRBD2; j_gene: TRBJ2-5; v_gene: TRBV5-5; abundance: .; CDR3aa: CASSSPTSGRAEETQYF; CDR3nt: TGTGCCAGCAGCTCGCCGACTAGCGGGAGGGCCGAAGAGACCCAGTACTTC
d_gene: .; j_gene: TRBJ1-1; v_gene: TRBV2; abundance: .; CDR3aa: CASSGGHGGTAHWTEAFF; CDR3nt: TGTGCCAGCAGTGGGGGGCACGGAGGTACGGCGCACTGGACTGAAGCTTTCTTT
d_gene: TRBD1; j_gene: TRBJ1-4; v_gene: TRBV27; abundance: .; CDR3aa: CASSLRSGQGSSKLFF; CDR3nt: TGTGCCAGCAGTTTAAGGTCGGGACAGGGTAGTTCAAAACTGTTTTTT
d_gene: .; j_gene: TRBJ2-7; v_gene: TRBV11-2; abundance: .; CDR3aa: CASSFIPYEQYF; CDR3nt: TGTGCCAGCAGCTTTATTCCCTACGAGCAGTACTTC
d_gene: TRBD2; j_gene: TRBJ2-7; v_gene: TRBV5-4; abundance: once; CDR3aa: CASSLSSGSYEQYF; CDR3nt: TGTGCCAGCAGCTTGAGTAGCGGGAGTTACGAGCAGTACTTC
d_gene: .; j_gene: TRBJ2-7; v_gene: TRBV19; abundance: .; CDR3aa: CASSISGTVYEQYF; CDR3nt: TGTGCCAGTAGTATCTCCGGGACGGTTTACGAGCAGTACTTC
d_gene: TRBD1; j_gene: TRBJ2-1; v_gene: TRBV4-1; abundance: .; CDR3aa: CASSPGQGWEQFF; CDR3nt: TGCGCCAGCAGTCCGGGACAGGGTTGGGAGCAGTTCTTC
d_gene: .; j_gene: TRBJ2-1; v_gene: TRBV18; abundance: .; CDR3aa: CASSPASDFEQFF; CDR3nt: TGTGCCAGCTCACCGGCCTCGGATTTTGAGCAGTTCTTC
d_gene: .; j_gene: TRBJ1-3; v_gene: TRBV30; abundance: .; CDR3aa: CAWSRTAGGHTIYF; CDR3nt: TGTGCCTGGAGTAGGACAGCTGGAGGCCACACCATATATTTT
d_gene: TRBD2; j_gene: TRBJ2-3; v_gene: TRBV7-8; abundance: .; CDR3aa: CASSVWTSGTDTQYF; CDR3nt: TGTGCCAGCAGCGTCTGGACTAGCGGGACAGATACGCAGTATTTT
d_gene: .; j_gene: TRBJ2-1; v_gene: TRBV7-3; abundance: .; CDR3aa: CASSLFPGAAYNEQFF; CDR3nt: TGTGCCAGCAGCTTATTCCCGGGGGCGGCCTACAATGAGCAGTTCTTC
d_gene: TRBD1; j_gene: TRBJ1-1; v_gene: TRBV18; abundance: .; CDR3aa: CASRQGTVGTEAFF; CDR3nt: TGTGCCAGCCGTCAGGGGACAGTAGGCACTGAAGCTTTCTTT